The clone carrying this TCR beta chain was observed many times. Its target is not known. These data come from a study of molecular identifiers for immune sequencing clone quantification. The study, taken as a whole, reports: Effector cells had over 99% of their molecules in clones above 20 RNA copies, while naive cells had under 1%.

Previously described methods and listed TCR primers produced bulk TCR libraries. TCRdb passed the PCR reads through MiXCR, listing each CDR3 protein once. The data contain about 320,000 distinct CDR3 sequences, 24% of them singletons. The CDR3 sequence is 13 residues long. Trimming at V came to 7 bases and at J to 7 bases, leaving 6 bases not matched to a gene. For naive CD8 T cells, sorting used the CD8+CD4-CCR7+CD45RA+ phenotype. The receptor was isolated from a human donor in good health. Some libraries in this study had Jurkat cell RNA spiked in. Specimen: naive CD8+ T cells from blood, with Jurkat cell RNA spiked in. Subset reported: FACS-sorted CD8+CD4-CCR7+CD45RA+ naive T cells. V is TRBV12-3 or TRBV12-4 and J is TRBJ1-4, with 7 bases aligning to TRBD1. The CDR3 sequence is CASNRQGSEKLFF. The CDR3 DNA reads TGTGCCAGCAATCGACAGGGTAGTGAAAAACTGTTTTTT.